The 8 T cell receptor beta chains below were found in one sample sequenced in a study of T cells in women clearing cervical HPV infection. Sequenced by immunoSEQ multiplex PCR; TCRdb stores in-frame clones only, minus some. The sample includes 30,000 to 35,000 clones. Sequencing was done on a sample of blood buffy coat. These receptors all stem from a woman aged 18-69 years with a cervical HPV16 infection that either progressed to CIN3+ or cleared (not recorded which).

Worth noting for this clone: Coverage ceases 3 residues before the CDR3 finishes, and the germline J gene fills in the end. The chain links TRBV7-6 to TRBJ1-1; 9 nucleotides agree with TRBD1. Germline assignment: CDR1 SGHVS and CDR2 FNYEAQ. V trimming: 6 bases; J trimming: 3 bases; junction bases outside the gene matches: 8. The CDR3 has 15 residues. CDR3 loop: CASRAGQGRDTEAFF. The covered CDR3 bases are TGTGCCAGCAGAGCGGGACAGGGAAGGGACACTGAA. The whole variable domain, remainder taken from reference TRBV7-6 and TRBJ1-1, is GAGVSQSPRYKVTKRGQDVALRCDPISGHVSLYWYRQALGQGPEFLTYFNYEAQQDKSGLPNDRFSAERPEGSISTLTIQRTEQRDSAMYRCASRAGQGRDTEAFFGQGTRLTVV.

Comments on this clone: Read data end 3 residues before the CDR3 end; the end is taken from the germline J gene. This chain links TRBV7-2 with TRBJ2-3; 7 bases line up with TRBD2. CDR1 and CDR2 from the germline V gene are SGHTA and FQGNSA. After removal of 0 bases from V and 0 bases from J, the junction contained 3 bases not matched to a gene. The length of the CDR3 is 16 residues. CDR3 bases read: TGTGCCAGCAGCTTAGCAAAGCGGGGAAGCACAGATACG. This gives the protein CASSLAKRGSTDT. In full, the CDR3 is CASSLAKRGSTDTQYF.

Of note for this clone: The CDR3 extends 3 residues past the end of the read, so its final part is completed from the germline J gene. V usage is TRBV7-2 and J usage is TRBJ2-7, with 7 bases lining up with TRBD2. The CDR3 totals 14 residues. CDR1 is SGHTA, CDR2 FQGNSA, per germline. The V and J ends lost 1 base and 1 base, in that order; junction bases with no gene match: 1. The sequenced CDR3 bases are TGTGCCAGCAGCTTAGGGGGGGGATCCTACGAG. This codes for CASSLGGGSYE. Given in full, the CDR3 is CASSLGGGSYEQYF.

The part of the CDR3 DNA that was read is TGTGCCAGTAGTTGGGACAGGGGTGGCGAG. This codes for CASSWDRGGE. The entire CDR3 reads CASSWDRGGEQYF. The J gene is TRBJ2-7, the V gene TRBV19; 10 bases are a match to TRBD1. With the read ending 3 residues before the CDR3 end, the germline J gene is used to fill in that end. CDR3 length equals 13 residues. Germline V gives CDR1 LNHDA, CDR2 SQIVND (reference sequence). V was clipped by 5 bases and J by 6 bases; unmatched bases: 4.

Concerning this clone itself: The read terminates 3 residues ahead of where the CDR3 ends, so the germline J gene completes it. The rearrangement uses TRBV11-3 and TRBJ1-1, with D possibly being TRBD1 (6 bases). Germline CDR1 is SGHNT and CDR2 is YENEEA. The CDR3 contains 11 residues. The CDR3 protein is CASSLRGGAFF. The CDR3 DNA, read in part, is TGTGCCAGCAGCTTAAGAGGGGGA.

As concerns this clone: Read coverage stops 3 residues before the CDR3 terminus; the germline J gene supplies the remainder. V usage is TRBV2 and J usage is TRBJ2-2; TRBD2 might be the D (6 bases). Trimming shortened V by 1 base and J by 2 bases, and 11 bases separated the two germline ends. Germline V gives CDR1 SNHLY, CDR2 FYNNEI. The CDR3 spans 16 residues. The DNA read from the CDR3 is TGTGCCAGCAGTGAAGGGTGGGACTTCAACACCGGGGAG. Amino acid sequence: CASSEGWDFNTGE. The full CDR3 is CASSEGWDFNTGELFF.

CDR3 sequence reads: CASSKQGVGEKLFF. CDR3 bases read: TGTGCCAGCAGCAAACAGGGGGTCGGTGAAAAG. The V and J genes are TRBV7-2 and TRBJ2-2; 8 positions agree with TRBD1. The CDR3 end lies 3 residues beyond the end of the read and is filled in from the germline J gene. Germline V gives CDR1 SGHTA, CDR2 FQGNSA. This CDR3 is 14 amino acids long.

A remark on this clone: The CDR3 extends 3 residues past the end of the read, so its final part is completed from the germline J gene. The chain recombines TRBV6-2 or TRBV6-3 with TRBJ2-7; D remains ambiguous. Trimming removed 5 bases at V and 4 bases at J, with 9 bases between. Germline V gene sequence: CDR1 MNHEY, CDR2 SVGEGT. CDR3 size: 12 residues. CDR3 in amino acids: CASSQTRYEQYF. Incomplete CDR3 DNA: TGTGCCAGCAGTCAGACACGGTACGAG.